The rows below give T cell receptor beta chains drawn from one sample of a study of T cells after yellow fever vaccination. One entry per CDR3 protein, called by TCRdb with MiXCR from the 5' RACE reads. The sample comprises fewer than 450,000 distinct CDR3 sequences, around a tenth of which are singletons, and 18% rests with the top ten. The sequences come from PBMCs, collected on the day of the first yellow fever vaccination. The receptors originated from a man between 18 and 35 years old who received the YFV17D yellow fever vaccine. Each CDR3 is given with its conserved first and last residue. The order of the fields is V gene, J gene, clone size, CDR3 protein. Expanded clones get a size class; other rows say once, few or many, or leave the size out.

>TRBV5-5|TRBJ2-1|-
CASSPGVISYNEQFF
>TRBV7-2|TRBJ2-1|many
CASSRDHYNEQFF
>TRBV7-9|TRBJ2-3|few
CASSFVASDTQYF
>TRBV5-6|TRBJ2-7|few
CASMVRLTLYEQYF
>TRBV5-5|TRBJ2-4|-
CASSLTGGLNIQYF
>TRBV4-3|TRBJ2-2|-
CASSHSRDTNTGELFF
>TRBV6-2/TRBV6-3|TRBJ2-5|few
CASRRVTRETQYF
>TRBV30|TRBJ2-3|few
CAWSVEVLDTQYF
>TRBV5-1|TRBJ2-5|few
CASSLLAGPEETQYF
>TRBV6-1|TRBJ1-5|-
CASTVDRHSNQPQHF
>TRBV4-1|TRBJ2-4|-
CASSQEVPGPRAKNIQYF
>TRBV13|TRBJ2-7|few
CASGPGVQSSSTYEQYF
>TRBV7-2|TRBJ2-1|few
CASSLELAGAYNEQFF
>TRBV4-3|TRBJ1-1|few
CASSQDARGGAGTEAFF
>TRBV18|TRBJ2-2|few
CASSGQGDTGELFF
>TRBV2|TRBJ2-7|few
CASSDMSYEQYF
>TRBV9|TRBJ2-2|-
CASSAGRTGGGELFF
>TRBV3-1|TRBJ2-3|few
CASSQVPGGTDTQYF
>TRBV12-3/TRBV12-4|TRBJ1-5|-
CASSGSILNQPQHF
>TRBV4-2|TRBJ2-1|few
CASSPAQGARRGGTSYNEQFF
>TRBV5-1|TRBJ2-1|few
CASSLAKVGGAYNEQFF
>TRBV12-3/TRBV12-4|TRBJ2-1|-
CASRTAGLAGGLGEQFF
>TRBV7-2|TRBJ1-2|-
CASTPWAPTNYGYTF
>TRBV12-3/TRBV12-4|TRBJ2-1|few
CASSFRLASDEQFF